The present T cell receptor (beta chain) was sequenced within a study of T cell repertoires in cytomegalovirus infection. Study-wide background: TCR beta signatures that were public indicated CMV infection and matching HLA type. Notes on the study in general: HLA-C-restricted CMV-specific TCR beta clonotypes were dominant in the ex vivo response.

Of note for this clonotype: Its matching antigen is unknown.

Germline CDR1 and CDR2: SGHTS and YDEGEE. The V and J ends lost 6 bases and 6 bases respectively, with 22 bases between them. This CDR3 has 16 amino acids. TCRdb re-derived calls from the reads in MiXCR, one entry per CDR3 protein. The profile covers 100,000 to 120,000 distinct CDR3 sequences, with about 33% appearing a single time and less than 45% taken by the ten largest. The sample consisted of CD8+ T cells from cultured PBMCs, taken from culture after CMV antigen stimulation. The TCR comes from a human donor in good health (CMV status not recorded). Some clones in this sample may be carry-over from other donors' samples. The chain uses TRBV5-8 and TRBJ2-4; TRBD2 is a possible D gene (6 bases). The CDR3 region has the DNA TGTGCCAGCAACATTGGGGACTCCTTGGAACTAAACATTCAGTACTTC. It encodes CASNIGDSLELNIQYF.